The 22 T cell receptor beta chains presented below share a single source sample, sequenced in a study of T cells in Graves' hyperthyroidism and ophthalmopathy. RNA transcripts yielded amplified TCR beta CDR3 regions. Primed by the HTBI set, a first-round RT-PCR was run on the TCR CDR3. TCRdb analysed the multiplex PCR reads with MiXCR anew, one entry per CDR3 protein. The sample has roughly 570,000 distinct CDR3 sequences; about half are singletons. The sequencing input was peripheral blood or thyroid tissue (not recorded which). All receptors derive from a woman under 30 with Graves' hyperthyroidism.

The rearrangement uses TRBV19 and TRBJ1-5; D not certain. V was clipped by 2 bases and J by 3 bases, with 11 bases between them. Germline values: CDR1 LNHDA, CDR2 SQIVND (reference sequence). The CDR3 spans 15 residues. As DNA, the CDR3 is TGTGCCAGTAGTATACGGCTGCGGACCAATCAGCCCCAGCATTTT. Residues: CASSIRLRTNQPQHF.

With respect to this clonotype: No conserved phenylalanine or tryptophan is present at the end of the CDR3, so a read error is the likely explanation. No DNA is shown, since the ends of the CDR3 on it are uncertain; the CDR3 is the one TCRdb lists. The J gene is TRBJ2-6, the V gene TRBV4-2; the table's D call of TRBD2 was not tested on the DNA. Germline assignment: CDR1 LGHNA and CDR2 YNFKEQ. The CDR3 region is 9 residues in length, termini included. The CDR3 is CASSQDQAS.

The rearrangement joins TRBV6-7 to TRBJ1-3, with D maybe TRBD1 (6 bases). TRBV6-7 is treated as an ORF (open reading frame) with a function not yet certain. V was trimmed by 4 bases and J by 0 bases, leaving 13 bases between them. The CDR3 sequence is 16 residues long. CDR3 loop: CASSSPRTASGNTIYF. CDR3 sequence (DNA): TGTGCCAGCAGTTCCCCACGGACAGCCTCTGGAAACACCATATATTTT.

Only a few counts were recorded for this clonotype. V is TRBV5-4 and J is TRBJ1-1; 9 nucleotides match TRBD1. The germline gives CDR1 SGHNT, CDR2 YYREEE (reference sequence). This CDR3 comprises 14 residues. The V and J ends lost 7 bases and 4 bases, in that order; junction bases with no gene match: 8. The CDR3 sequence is CASELRGQGTEAFF. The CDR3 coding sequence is TGTGCCAGCGAGCTACGGGGACAGGGCACTGAAGCTTTCTTT. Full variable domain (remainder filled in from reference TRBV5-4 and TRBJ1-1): ETGVTQSPTHLIKTRGQQVTLRCSSQSGHNTVSWYQQALGQGPQFIFQYYREEENGRGNFPPRFSGLQFPNYSSELNVNALELDDSALYLCASELRGQGTEAFFGQGTRLTVV.

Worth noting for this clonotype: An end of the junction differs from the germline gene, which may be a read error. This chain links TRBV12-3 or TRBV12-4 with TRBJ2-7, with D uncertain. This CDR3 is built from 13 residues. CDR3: CASSLLSSYDQYF. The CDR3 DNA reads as TGTGCCAGCAGTCTACTCAGCTCCTACGACCAGTACTTC.

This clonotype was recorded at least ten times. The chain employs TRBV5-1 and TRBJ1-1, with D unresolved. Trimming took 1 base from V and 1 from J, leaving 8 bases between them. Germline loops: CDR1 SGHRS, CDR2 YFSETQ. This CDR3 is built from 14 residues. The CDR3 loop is CASSLTAANTEAFF. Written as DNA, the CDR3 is TGCGCCAGCAGCTTGACGGCGGCGAACACTGAAGCTTTCTTT.

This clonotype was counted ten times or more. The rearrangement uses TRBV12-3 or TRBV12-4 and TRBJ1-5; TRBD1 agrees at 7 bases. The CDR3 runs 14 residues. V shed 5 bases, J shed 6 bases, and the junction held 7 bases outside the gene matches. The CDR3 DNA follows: TGTGCCAGCAGTGCGACAGGGTTGATTCAGCCCCAGCATTTT. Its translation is CASSATGLIQPQHF.

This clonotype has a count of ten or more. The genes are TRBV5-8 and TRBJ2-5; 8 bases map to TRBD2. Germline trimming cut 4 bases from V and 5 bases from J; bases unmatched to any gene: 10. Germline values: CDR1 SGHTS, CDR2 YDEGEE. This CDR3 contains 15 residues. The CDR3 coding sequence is TGTGCCAGCAGCCCGGCCGGGGGGGCGACGGAGACCCAGTACTTC. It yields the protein CASSPAGGATETQYF.

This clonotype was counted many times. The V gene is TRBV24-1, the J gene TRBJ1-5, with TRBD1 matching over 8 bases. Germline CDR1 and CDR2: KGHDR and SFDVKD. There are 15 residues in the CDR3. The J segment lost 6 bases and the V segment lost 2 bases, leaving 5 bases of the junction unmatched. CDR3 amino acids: CATSDSTGAAQPQHF. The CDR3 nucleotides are TGTGCCACCAGTGATTCGACAGGGGCGGCTCAGCCCCAGCATTTT.

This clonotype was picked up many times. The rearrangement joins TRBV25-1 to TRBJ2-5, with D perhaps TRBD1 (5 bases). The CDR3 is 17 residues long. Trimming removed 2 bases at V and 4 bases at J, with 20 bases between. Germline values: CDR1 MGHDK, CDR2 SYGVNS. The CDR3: CASSEKFREEPGETQYF. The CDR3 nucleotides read TGTGCCAGCAGTGAAAAGTTCAGGGAAGAGCCGGGAGAGACCCAGTACTTC.

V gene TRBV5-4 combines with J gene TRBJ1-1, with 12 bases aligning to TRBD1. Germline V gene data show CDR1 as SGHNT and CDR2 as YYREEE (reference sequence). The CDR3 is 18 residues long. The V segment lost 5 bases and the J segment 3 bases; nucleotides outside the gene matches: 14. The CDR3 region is CASSTPGQGAGSDTEAFF. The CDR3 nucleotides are TGTGCCAGCAGTACCCCGGGACAGGGGGCAGGTAGCGACACTGAAGCTTTCTTT.

The CDR3 region is CSVQDRPYEQYF. For the CDR3, the DNA is TGCAGTGTGCAGGACAGGCCCTACGAGCAGTACTTC. The chain links TRBV29-1 to TRBJ2-7, with 7 bases identical to TRBD1. Per the germline V gene, CDR1 is SQVTM and CDR2 is ANQGSEA. This CDR3 is 12 amino acids long.

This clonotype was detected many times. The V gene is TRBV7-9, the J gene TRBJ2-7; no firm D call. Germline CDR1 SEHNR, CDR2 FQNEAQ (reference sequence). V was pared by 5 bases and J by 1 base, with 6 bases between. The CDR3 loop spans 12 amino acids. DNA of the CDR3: TGTGCCAGCAGCGAGGCTTCCTACGAGCAGTACTTC. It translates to CASSEASYEQYF.

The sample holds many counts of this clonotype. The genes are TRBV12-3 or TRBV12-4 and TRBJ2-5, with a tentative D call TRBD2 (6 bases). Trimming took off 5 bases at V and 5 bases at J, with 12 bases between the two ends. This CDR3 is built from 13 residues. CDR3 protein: CASSKLARETQYF. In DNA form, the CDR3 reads TGTGCCAGCAGTAAACTAGCCCGGGAGACCCAGTACTTC.

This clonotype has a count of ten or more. CDR3 sequence: CASSSQGAGGYTF. In nucleotides, the CDR3 is TGTGCCAGCAGCTCGCAGGGGGCTGGTGGCTACACCTTC. The chain recombines TRBV5-8 with TRBJ1-2; TRBD1 agrees at 8 bases. The CDR3 spans 13 residues. Germline V lookup: CDR1 SGHTS, CDR2 YDEGEE. V gave up 3 bases and J gave up 7 bases; unmatched junction bases: 5.

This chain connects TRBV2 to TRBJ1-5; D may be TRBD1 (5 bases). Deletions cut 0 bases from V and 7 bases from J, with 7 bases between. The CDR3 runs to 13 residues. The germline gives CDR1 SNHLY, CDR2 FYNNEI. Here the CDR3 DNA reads TGTGCCAGCAGTGAAGCGGAGGGGCAGCCCCAGCATTTT. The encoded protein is CASSEAEGQPQHF.

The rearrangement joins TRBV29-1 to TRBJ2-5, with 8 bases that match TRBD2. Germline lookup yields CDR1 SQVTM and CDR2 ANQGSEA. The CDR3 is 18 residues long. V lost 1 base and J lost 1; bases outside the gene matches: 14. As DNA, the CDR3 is TGCAGCGTTGAAGGGGGCTGGGGGCGGGAGGCCCCCCAAGAGACCCAGTACTTC. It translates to CSVEGGWGREAPQETQYF.

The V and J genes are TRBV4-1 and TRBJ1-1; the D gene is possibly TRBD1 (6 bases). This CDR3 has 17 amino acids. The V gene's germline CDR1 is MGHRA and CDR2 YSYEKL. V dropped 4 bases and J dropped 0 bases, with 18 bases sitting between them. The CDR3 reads CASSPLLGASMNTEAFF. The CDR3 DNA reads TGCGCCAGCAGCCCCTTATTGGGGGCGTCTATGAACACTGAAGCTTTCTTT.

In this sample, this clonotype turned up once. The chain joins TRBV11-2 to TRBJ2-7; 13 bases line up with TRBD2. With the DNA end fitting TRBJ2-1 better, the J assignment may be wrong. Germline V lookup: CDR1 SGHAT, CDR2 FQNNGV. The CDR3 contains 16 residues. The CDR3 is CASSYRLAGGINEQFF. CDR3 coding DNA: TGTGCCAGCAGCTATCGACTAGCGGGAGGTATCAATGAGCAGTTCTTC.

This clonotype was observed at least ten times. The CDR3 DNA follows: TGTGCCAGCAGTTTATCCGGGGTCTATGGCTACACCTTC. Its protein product is CASSLSGVYGYTF. The gene calls are TRBV27 and TRBJ1-2; no clear D gene. In germline, CDR1 is MNHEY, CDR2 SMNVEV (reference sequence). The CDR3 runs 13 residues. Trimming stripped 0 bases from V and 4 bases from J, with 6 bases between.

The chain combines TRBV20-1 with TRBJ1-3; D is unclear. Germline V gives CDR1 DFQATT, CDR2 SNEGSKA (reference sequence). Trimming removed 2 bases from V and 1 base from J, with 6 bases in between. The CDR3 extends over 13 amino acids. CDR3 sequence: CSARLDSGNTIYF. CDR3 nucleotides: TGCAGTGCTAGACTGGATTCTGGAAACACCATATATTTT.

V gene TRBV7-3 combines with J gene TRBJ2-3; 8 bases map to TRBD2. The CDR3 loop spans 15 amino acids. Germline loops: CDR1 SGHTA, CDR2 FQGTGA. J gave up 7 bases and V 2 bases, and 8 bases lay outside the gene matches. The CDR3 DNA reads TGTGCCAGCAGCTTAGCTGCGGGAGGAGGGAATACGCAGTATTTT. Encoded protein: CASSLAAGGGNTQYF.